This TCR beta chain stems from a study of T cells in localized non-small cell lung cancer. General observations from the study: Uninvolved adjacent lung showed higher T cell clonality than tumor. A median of roughly 52 of the top 100 tumor clones appeared in adjacent lung, which was paired and uninvolved.

Comment on this clone: Its antigen is not identified.

Generated by immunoSEQ multiplex PCR, the TCRdb table keeps only in-frame clones and is missing some. The sample lists about 40,000 clones; roughly 91% were seen once. Germline loops: CDR1 SEHNR, CDR2 FQNEAQ (reference sequence). This CDR3 region has 17 residues. With 4 bases removed from V and 6 bases from J, the gap between germline ends came to 23 bases. The sequenced sample was PBMCs, obtained before any cancer treatment. This clonotype was obtained from a woman aged 40-69 years with stage II lung adenocarcinoma. The gene calls are TRBV7-9 and TRBJ2-3; possibly TRBD2 for D (6 bases). The CDR3 nucleotides are TGTGCCAGCAGCTCGATGAGTGGAGGGGCGCCGAGGGATACGCAGTATTTT. Translation: CASSSMSGGAPRDTQYF. Using reference TRBV7-9 and TRBJ2-3 for the parts outside the CDR3, the full variable domain is DTGVSQNPRHKITKRGQNVTFRCDPISEHNRLYWYRQTLGQGPEFLTYFQNEAQLEKSRLLSDRFSAERPKGSFSTLEIQRTEQGDSAMYLCASSSMSGGAPRDTQYFGPGTRLTVL.